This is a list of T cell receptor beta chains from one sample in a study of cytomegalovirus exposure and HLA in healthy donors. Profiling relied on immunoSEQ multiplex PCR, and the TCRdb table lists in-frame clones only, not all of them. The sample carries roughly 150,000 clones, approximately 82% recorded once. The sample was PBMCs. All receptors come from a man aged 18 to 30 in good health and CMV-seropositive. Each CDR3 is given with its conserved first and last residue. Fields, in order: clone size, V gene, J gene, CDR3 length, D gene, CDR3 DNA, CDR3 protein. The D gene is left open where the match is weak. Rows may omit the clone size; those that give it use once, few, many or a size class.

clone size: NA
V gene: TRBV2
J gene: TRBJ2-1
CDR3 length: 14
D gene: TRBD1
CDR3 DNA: TGTGCCAGCCGAAGGGACAGCTCCTACAATGAGCAGTTCTTC
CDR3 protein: CASRRDSSYNEQFF

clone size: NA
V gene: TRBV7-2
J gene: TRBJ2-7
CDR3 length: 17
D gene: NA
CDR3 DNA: TGTGCCAGCAGCCCACTTCTTCCTAGCGTTGGCTCCTACGAGCAGTACTTC
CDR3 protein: CASSPLLPSVGSYEQYF

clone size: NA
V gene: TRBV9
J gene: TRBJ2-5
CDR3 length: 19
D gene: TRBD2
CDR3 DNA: TGTGCCAGCAGCGTAAGTCTAGCGGGATGGGGACGGAGGCAAGAGACCCAGTACTTC
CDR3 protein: CASSVSLAGWGRRQETQYF

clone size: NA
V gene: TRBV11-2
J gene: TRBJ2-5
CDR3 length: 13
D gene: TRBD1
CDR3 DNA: TGTGCCAGTCGACAGGGTCGGCAAGAGACCCAGTACTTC
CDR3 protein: CASRQGRQETQYF

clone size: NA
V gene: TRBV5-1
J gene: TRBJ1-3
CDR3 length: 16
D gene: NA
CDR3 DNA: TGCGCCAGCAGCTTGGGGAATTACAGGGCTGGGAACACCATATATTTT
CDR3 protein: CASSLGNYRAGNTIYF

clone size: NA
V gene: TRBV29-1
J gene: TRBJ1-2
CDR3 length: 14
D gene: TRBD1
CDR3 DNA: TGCAGCGTTGAAGGTGGGACAGGACTCTATGGCTACACCTTC
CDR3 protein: CSVEGGTGLYGYTF

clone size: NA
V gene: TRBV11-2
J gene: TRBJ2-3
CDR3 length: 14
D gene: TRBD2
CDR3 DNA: TGTGCCAGCAGCCTAGCGGGTGGCACAGATACGCAGTATTTT
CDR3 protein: CASSLAGGTDTQYF

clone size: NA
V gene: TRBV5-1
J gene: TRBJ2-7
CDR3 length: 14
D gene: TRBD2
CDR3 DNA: TGCGCCAGCAGCCCAGCGGGAGTCACCTACGAGCAGTACTTC
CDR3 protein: CASSPAGVTYEQYF

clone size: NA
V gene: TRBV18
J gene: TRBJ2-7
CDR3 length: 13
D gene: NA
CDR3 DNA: TGTGCCAGCTCACACGGTAAGACCTACGAGCAGTACTTC
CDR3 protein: CASSHGKTYEQYF

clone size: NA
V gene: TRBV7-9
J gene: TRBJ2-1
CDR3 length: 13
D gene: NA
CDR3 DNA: TGTGCCAGCAGCTTACTAGCGTCGGGCGAGCAGTTCTTC
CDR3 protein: CASSLLASGEQFF

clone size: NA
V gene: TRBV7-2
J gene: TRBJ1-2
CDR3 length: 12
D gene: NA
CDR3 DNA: TGTGCCAGCAGCCGACAGTCAGGCGGCTACACCTTC
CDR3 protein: CASSRQSGGYTF

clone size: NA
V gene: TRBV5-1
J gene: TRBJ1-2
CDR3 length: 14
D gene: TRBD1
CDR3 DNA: TGCGCCAGCAGCGCCGGGACAGGGATCTATGGCTACACCTTC
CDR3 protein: CASSAGTGIYGYTF

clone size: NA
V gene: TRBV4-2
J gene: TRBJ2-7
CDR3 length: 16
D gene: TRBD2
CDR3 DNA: TGTGCCAGCAGCCCCCTCCCGGGACTAGCGGGAGACGAGCAGTACTTC
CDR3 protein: CASSPLPGLAGDEQYF

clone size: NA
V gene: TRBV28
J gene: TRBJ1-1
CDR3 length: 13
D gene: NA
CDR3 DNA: TGTGCCAGCAGTTTTAACCTCCTAATGGAAGCTTTCTTT
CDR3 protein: CASSFNLLMEAFF

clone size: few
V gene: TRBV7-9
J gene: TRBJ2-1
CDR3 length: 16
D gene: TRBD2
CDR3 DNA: TGTGCCAGCAGCTTAGGAGGACTAGCGGGAAACAATGAGCAGTTCTTC
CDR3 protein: CASSLGGLAGNNEQFF

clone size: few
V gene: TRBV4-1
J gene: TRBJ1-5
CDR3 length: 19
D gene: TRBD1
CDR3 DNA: TGCGCCAGCAGCCGCGCCTCGGACAGGGGGCTTTATAGCAATCAGCCCCAGCATTTT
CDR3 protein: CASSRASDRGLYSNQPQHF

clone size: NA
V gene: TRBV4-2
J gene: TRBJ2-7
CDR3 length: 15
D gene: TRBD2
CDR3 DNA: TGTGCCAGCAGCCAAGAGCGGCTAGCGGGAGGTGGGCAGTACTTC
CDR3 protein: CASSQERLAGGGQYF

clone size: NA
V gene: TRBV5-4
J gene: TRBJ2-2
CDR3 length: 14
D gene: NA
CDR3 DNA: TGTGCCAGCAGCTTGGGGGACACCACCGGGGAGCTGTTTTTT
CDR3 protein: CASSLGDTTGELFF

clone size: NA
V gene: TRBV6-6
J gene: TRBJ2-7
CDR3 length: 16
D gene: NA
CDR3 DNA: TGTGCCAGCACCCAAAGGGGGGGGTGGGAGGCTTACGAGCAGTACTTC
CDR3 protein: CASTQRGGWEAYEQYF

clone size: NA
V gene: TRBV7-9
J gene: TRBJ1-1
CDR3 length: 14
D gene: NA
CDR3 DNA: TGTGCCAGCAGCCCCCTTGGGGGGACTATTGAAGCTTTCTTT
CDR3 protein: CASSPLGGTIEAFF

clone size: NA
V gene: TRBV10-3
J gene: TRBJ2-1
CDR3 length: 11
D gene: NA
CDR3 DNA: TGTGCGAGCAGGGGCTACAATGAGCAGTTCTTC
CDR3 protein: CASRGYNEQFF

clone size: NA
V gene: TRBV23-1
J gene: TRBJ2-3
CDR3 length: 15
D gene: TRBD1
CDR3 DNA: TGCGCCAGCAGTAAGCCGGGACAGGGGAGGGATACGCAGTATTTT
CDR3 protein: CASSKPGQGRDTQYF

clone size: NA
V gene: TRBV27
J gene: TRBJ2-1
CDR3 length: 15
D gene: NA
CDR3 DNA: TGTGCCAGTGGGACTCTCTCTGCTTCGACTGATGAGCAGTTCTTC
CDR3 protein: CASGTLSASTDEQFF

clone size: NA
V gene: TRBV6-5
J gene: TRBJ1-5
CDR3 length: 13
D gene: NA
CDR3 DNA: TGTGCCAGCAGTGCCTTAGGCAATCAGCCCCAGCATTTT
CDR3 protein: CASSALGNQPQHF

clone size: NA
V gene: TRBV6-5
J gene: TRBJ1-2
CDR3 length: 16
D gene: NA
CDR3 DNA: TGTGCCAGCAGTTACTCGAATCGGGGGTTGGGGTATGGCTACACCTTC
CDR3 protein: CASSYSNRGLGYGYTF

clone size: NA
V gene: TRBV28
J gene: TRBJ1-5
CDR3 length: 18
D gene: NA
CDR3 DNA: TGTGCCAGCAGTTTTTTAGAGCCGCGCGGTGGGTTCGGTCAGCCCCAGCATTTT
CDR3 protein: CASSFLEPRGGFGQPQHF

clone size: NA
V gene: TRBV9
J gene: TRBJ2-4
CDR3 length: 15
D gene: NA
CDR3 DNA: TGTGCCAGCAGCGTAGGGGACATATCCAAAAACATTCAGTACTTC
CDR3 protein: CASSVGDISKNIQYF

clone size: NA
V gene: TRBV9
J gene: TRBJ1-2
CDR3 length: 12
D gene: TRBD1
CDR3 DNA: TGTGCCAGCTTCGACAGGGTATATGGCTACACCTTC
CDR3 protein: CASFDRVYGYTF

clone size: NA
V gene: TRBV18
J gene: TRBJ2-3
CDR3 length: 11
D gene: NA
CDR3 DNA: TGTGCCAGCTCACCCTCAGATACGCAGTATTTT
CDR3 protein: CASSPSDTQYF

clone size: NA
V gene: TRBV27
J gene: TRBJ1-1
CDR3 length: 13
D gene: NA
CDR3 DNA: TGTGCCAGCAGTTTCCGGGAGAGAACTGAAGCTTTCTTT
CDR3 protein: CASSFRERTEAFF

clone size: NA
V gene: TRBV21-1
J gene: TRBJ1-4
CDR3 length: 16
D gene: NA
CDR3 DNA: TGTGCCAGCAGCAAAGTTCTAAGGGACACGTGGGAAAAACTGTTTTTT
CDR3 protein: CASSKVLRDTWEKLFF

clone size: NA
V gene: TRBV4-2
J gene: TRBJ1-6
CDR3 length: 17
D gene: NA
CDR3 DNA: TGTGCCAGCAGCCAAGATGGTAGGGTAGGAGGGGATTCACCCCTCCACTTT
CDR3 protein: CASSQDGRVGGDSPLHF

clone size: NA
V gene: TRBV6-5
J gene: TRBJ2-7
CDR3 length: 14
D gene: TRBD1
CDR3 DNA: TGTGCCAGCAGACGTACAGGGGGCAACTACGAGCAGTACTTC
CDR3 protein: CASRRTGGNYEQYF

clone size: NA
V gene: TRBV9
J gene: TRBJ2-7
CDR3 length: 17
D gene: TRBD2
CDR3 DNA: TGTGCCAGCAGCGTAGGGACTAGCGGAGAATCTACCTACGAGCAGTACTTC
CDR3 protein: CASSVGTSGESTYEQYF

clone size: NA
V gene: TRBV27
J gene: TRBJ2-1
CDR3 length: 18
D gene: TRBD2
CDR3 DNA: TGTGCCAGCAGTAGGACTAGCGGGAGCCTTCGGTCCTACAATGAGCAGTTCTTC
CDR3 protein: CASSRTSGSLRSYNEQFF